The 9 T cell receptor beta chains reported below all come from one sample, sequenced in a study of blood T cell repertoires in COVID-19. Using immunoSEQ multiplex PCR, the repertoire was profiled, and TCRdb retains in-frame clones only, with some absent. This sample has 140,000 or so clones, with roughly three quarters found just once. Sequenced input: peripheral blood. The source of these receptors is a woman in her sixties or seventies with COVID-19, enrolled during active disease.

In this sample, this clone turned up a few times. The CDR3 sequence: CASSMSGEGNQPQHF. CDR3 in DNA: TGTGCCAGTAGTATGTCCGGGGAGGGCAATCAGCCCCAGCATTTT. The chain links TRBV19 to TRBJ1-5; D is uncertain. Trimming left V 3 bases short and J 2 bases short, with 11 bases between. CDR1 and CDR2 (germline): LNHDA, SQIVND (reference sequence). The CDR3 has 15 residues.

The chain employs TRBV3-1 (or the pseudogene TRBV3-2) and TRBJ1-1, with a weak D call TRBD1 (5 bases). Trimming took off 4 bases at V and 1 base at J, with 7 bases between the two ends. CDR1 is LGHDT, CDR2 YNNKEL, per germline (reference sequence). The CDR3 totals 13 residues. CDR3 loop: CASSRTGNTEAFF. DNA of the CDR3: TGTGCCAGCAGCCGTACAGGGAACACTGAAGCTTTCTTT.

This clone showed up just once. The CDR3 protein is CAISDPGKNTEAFF. The CDR3 bases are TGTGCCATCAGTGATCCAGGGAAGAACACTGAAGCTTTCTTT. This chain joins TRBV10-3 and TRBJ1-1; D might be TRBD1 (5 bases). Germline-derived CDR1 and CDR2 are ENHRY and SYGVKD. The length of the CDR3 is 14 residues. V lost 3 bases, J lost 1 base, and 9 bases lay in between.

The CDR3 loop is CASSQEITVSGNTIYF. DNA for the CDR3: TGTGCCAGCAGCCAAGAAATAACAGTCTCTGGAAACACCATATATTTT. The J gene is TRBJ1-3, the V gene TRBV3-1 (or the pseudogene TRBV3-2); no definite D call. V lost 0 bases and J lost 0, with 9 bases in between. Germline V lookup: CDR1 LGHDT, CDR2 YNNKEL (reference sequence). The CDR3 runs 16 residues.

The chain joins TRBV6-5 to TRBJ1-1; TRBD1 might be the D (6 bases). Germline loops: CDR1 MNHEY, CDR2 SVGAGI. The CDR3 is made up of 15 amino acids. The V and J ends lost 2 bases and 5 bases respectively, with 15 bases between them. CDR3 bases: TGTGCCAGCAGTTACGAGGGGGGGCGTTGGACTGAAGCTTTCTTT. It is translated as CASSYEGGRWTEAFF.

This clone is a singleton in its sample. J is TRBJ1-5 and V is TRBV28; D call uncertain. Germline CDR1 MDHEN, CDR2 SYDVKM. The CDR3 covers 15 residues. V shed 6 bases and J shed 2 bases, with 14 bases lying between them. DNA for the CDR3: TGTGCCAGCAGCCCCTCCGGGGTTGGCAATCAGCCCCAGCATTTT. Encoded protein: CASSPSGVGNQPQHF.

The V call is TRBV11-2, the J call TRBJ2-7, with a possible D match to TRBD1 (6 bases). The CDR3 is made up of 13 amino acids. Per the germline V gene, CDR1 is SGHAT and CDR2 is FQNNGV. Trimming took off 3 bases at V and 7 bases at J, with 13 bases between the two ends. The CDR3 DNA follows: TGTGCCAGCAGCTTTGGACAGAGAGGGGAGCAGTACTTC. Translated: CASSFGQRGEQYF.

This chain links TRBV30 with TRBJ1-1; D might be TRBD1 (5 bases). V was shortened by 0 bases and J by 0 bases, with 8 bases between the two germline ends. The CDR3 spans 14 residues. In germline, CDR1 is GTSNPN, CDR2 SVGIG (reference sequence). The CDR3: CAWSVRGMNTEAFF. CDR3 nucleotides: TGTGCCTGGAGTGTACGGGGGATGAACACTGAAGCTTTCTTT.

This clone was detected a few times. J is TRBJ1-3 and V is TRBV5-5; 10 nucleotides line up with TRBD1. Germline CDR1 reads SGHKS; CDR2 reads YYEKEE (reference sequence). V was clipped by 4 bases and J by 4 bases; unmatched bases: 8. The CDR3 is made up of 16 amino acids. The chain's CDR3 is CASSGRDRGSGNTIYF. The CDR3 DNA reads TGTGCCAGCAGCGGCCGGGACAGGGGCTCCGGAAACACCATATATTTT. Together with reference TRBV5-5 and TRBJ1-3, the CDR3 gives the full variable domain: DAGVTQSPTHLIKTRGQQVTLRCSPISGHKSVSWYQQVLGQGPQFIFQYYEKEERGRGNFPDRFSARQFPNYSSELNVNALLLGDSALYLCASSGRDRGSGNTIYFGEGSWLTVV.